This T cell receptor beta chain was profiled in a study of T cells expressing NK-cell markers. Study-wide background: Each TCR beta repertoire originated in sorted T cells that were CD3+CD56+NKG2C+, CD3+CD56+NKG2C- or CD3+CD56-NKG2C+. Seven HCMV-seropositive donors and one seronegative donor made up the eight sequenced donors.

cDNA encoding TCR beta was synthesized via 5'RACE template switching incorporating UMIs. Following a re-call of the 5' RACE reads, TCRdb has one entry per CDR3 protein and lacks DNA. This table lists over 150,000 distinct CDR3 sequences. Study-wide points: The contribution of dominant NKG2C+ clonotypes to CD8+ T cells in several donors was roughly 1.0-7.5%.

On this clonotype: Its antigen is still unknown.

The CDR3 has 16 amino acids. Germline V gene sequence: CDR1 SNHLY, CDR2 FYNNEI. The sequence derives from a man aged 18-75 years in good health. Material: blood T cells: a sorted CD56 or NKG2C T cell subset, CD4+ or CD8+ T cells, or bulk PBMC T cells (not recorded which). This sequence joins TRBV2 and TRBJ2-1; the TCRdb D gene call, TRBD1, has no DNA to confirm it. CDR3 loop: CASSSDRGAYYNEQFF.